Shown below are 5 T cell receptor beta chains from a single sample sequenced in a study of cytomegalovirus exposure and HLA in healthy donors. Researchers ran the PCR with 60 Vbeta and 13 Jbeta primers. Profiled with immunoSEQ multiplex PCR; TCRdb holds only in-frame clones, not every one. The sample consists of around 98,000 clones, roughly 76% of them appearing once. Sequencing input: PBMCs. The receptor set was obtained from a female donor in good health and CMV-seronegative.

This clone was seen once. The J gene is TRBJ1-1, the V gene TRBV29-1; TRBD1 might be the D (6 bases). V gave up 4 bases and J gave up 3 bases, with 12 bases separating them. The V gene's germline CDR1 is SQVTM and CDR2 ANQGSEA. This CDR3 comprises 13 residues. The CDR3 sequence: CSVGNRAYTEAFF. The CDR3 DNA follows: TGCAGCGTTGGGAACAGGGCATACACTGAAGCTTTCTTT.

This clone was counted between two and nine times. The chain carries TRBV30 and TRBJ1-5; 7 bases map to TRBD1. The junction had 5 bases not matched to a gene; V was cut back by 2 bases and J by 4 bases. The CDR3 has 14 residues. CDR1 is GTSNPN, CDR2 SVGIG, per germline (reference sequence). The CDR3 DNA reads as TGTGCCTGGAGTTTACAGGGGTGGAATCAGCCCCAGCATTTT. Translation: CAWSLQGWNQPQHF.

The CDR3 reads CASSPNEGRNTGELFF. As DNA, the CDR3 is TGTGCCAGCAGCCCTAATGAGGGCCGGAACACCGGGGAGCTGTTTTTT. The chain recombines TRBV5-4 with TRBJ2-2; tentative D call: TRBD2 (5 bases). Trimming shortened V by 4 bases and J by 1 base, and 14 bases separated the two germline ends. Germline V lookup: CDR1 SGHNT, CDR2 YYREEE (reference sequence). The CDR3 is made up of 16 amino acids.

The rearrangement uses TRBV27 and TRBJ2-5, with D perhaps matching TRBD1 (6 bases). Between the trimmed V and J ends, which lost 2 bases and 4 bases, there was a span of 17 bases. Germline assignment: CDR1 MNHEY and CDR2 SMNVEV (reference sequence). The CDR3 spans 16 residues. Written as DNA, the CDR3 is TGTGCCAGCAGTTTAAAGTTCAGGCAGGGGTTAGAGACCCAGTACTTC. Protein product: CASSLKFRQGLETQYF.

The chain carries TRBV6-5 and TRBJ1-6, with D uncertain. With 2 bases removed from V and 10 bases from J, the gap between germline ends came to 15 bases. CDR1 and CDR2 (germline): MNHEY, SVGAGI. The CDR3 totals 15 residues. The CDR3 reads CASSYGVGRGSPLHF. The CDR3 region has the DNA TGTGCCAGCAGTTACGGGGTGGGCAGAGGGTCACCCCTCCACTTT.